A selection of T cell receptor beta chains follows, all from one sample in a study of cytomegalovirus exposure and HLA in healthy donors. Assay: immunoSEQ multiplex PCR; the TCRdb copy retains only in-frame clones and omits some. Seen here are 100,000 to 120,000 clones, more than 70% observed once, and the top ten hold about 1.9%. The sample consisted of PBMCs. These receptor sequences come from a woman younger than 35 in good health and CMV-seronegative. Both conserved end residues are part of each CDR3. Each record gives: D gene, clone size, J gene, V gene, CDR3 DNA, CDR3 protein. A D gene is named only where the DNA matches it firmly. A clone size is listed for some rows: how often the clone was seen (once, few, many), or a class if it is expanded.

>TRBD1|-|TRBJ2-3|TRBV5-1
TGCGCCAGCAGCCCGACAGGGGGCTCAGTTGAGGGTACGCAGTATTTT
CASSPTGGSVEGTQYF
>-|once|TRBJ1-5|TRBV27
TGTGCCAGCTGGGGGGGGGCTGGCAATCAGCCCCAGCATTTT
CASWGGAGNQPQHF
>TRBD2|-|TRBJ2-1|TRBV7-6
TGTGCCAGCAGCTTAGAGGTATTGCGGGGGGCCCCCAATGAGCAGTTCTTC
CASSLEVLRGAPNEQFF
>TRBD2|-|TRBJ2-7|TRBV4-2
TGTGCCAGCAGCCAAATCGGACTAGTCGGCTACGAGCAGTACTTC
CASSQIGLVGYEQYF
>TRBD1|-|TRBJ1-4|TRBV7-9
TGTGCCAGCAGCCCCGGGGCCTTGAAAAATCCTAAGGGGGCAGAAAAACTGTTTTTT
CASSPGALKNPKGAEKLFF
>-|few|TRBJ1-1|TRBV4-3
TGCGCCAGCAGCCAAGATCTAGTGAACACTGAAGCTTTCTTT
CASSQDLVNTEAFF
>-|-|TRBJ1-1|TRBV29-1
TGCAGCGCTTCAGGGTTTAACACTGAAGCTTTCTTT
CSASGFNTEAFF
>-|-|TRBJ1-2|TRBV30
TGTGCCTGGAACGGAGGGCCCCGCTATGGCTACACCTTC
CAWNGGPRYGYTF
>-|-|TRBJ1-1|TRBV7-8
TGTGCCAGCAGCCCGGGGGGTCTCGGGCCGAGAACTGAAGCTTTCTTT
CASSPGGLGPRTEAFF
>TRBD2|-|TRBJ2-3|TRBV5-4
TGTGCCAGCAGCCCCACTAGCGGGGTGACAGATACGCAGTATTTT
CASSPTSGVTDTQYF
>-|-|TRBJ2-3|TRBV5-4
TGTGCCAGCAGCTTGGGGCGGAGTCGCACAGATACGCAGTATTTT
CASSLGRSRTDTQYF
>-|-|TRBJ2-1|TRBV19
TGTGCCAGTAGTATCCCAGGTCCCATCAATGAGCAGTTCTTC
CASSIPGPINEQFF
>-|-|TRBJ2-1|TRBV5-4
TGTGCCAGCAGCTTGCCCACCACAGGGTACAATGAGCAGTTCTTC
CASSLPTTGYNEQFF